One TCR beta chain is described in this entry. The V gene end was trimmed by 5 bases and the J gene end by 7 bases; junction bases not matched to a gene: 7. Germline CDR1 reads LNHDA; CDR2 reads SQIVND (reference sequence). This CDR3 contains 14 residues. The record originates from a study of OX40 agonist ivuxolimab in advanced cancers. Produced via immunoSEQ multiplex PCR; TCRdb's table is partial and in-frame only. Seen here are over 80,000 clones, 86% observed once, and the top ten hold more than 5%. The chain has TRBV19 and TRBJ2-1, with TRBD2 matching 8 bases. The sample here was CD4+ or CD8+ T cells sorted from blood, taken in a trial of the OX40 agonist ivuxolimab. This TCR derives from an adult with an advanced solid tumor such as melanoma, head and neck, liver or kidney cancer. The CDR3 DNA is TGTGCCAGTAGTTATCGGGGGGGGGCGAATGAGCAGTTCTTC. Residues: CASSYRGGANEQFF.